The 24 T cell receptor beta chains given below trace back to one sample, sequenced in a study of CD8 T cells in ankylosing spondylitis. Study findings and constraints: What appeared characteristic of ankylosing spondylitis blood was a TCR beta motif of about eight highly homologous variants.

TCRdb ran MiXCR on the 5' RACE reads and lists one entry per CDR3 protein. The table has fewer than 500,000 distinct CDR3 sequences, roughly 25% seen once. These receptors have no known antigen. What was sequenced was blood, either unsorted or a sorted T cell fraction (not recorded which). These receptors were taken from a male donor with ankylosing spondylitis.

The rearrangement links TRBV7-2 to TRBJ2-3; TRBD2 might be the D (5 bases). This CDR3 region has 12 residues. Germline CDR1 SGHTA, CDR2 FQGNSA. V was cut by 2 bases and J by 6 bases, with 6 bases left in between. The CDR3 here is CASSLLADTQYF. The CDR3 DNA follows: TGTGCCAGCAGCTTATTAGCGGATACGCAGTATTTT.

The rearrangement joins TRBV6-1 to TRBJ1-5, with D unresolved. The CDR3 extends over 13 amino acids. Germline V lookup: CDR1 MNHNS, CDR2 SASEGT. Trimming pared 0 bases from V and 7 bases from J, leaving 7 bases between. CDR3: CASSEAMRQPQHF. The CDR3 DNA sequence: TGTGCCAGCAGTGAAGCAATGAGGCAGCCCCAGCATTTT.

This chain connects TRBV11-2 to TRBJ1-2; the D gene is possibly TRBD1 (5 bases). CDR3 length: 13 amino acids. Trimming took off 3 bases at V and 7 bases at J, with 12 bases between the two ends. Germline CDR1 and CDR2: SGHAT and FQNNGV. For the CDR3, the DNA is TGTGCCAGCAGCTTCTCCGCCGGGACTGGCTACACCTTC. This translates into CASSFSAGTGYTF.

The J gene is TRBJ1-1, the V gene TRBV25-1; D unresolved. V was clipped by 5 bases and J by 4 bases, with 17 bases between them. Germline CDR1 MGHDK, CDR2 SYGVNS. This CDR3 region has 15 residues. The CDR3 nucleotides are TGTGCCAGCAGTTCGCCTGTTGGAGGCAGCACTGAAGCTTTCTTT. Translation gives CASSSPVGGSTEAFF.

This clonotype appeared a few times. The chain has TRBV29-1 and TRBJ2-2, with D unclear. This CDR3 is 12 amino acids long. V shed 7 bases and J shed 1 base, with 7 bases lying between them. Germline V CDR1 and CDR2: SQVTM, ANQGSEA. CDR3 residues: CSGSGNTGELFF. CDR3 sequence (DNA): TGCAGCGGATCAGGGAACACCGGGGAGCTGTTTTTT.

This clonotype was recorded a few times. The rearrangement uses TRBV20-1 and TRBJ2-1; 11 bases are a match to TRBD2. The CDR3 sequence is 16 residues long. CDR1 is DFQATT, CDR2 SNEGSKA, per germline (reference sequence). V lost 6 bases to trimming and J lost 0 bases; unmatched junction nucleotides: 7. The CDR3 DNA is TGCAGTGCCCTGGGACTAGCGGAGGCCTCCTACAATGAGCAGTTCTTC. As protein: CSALGLAEASYNEQFF.

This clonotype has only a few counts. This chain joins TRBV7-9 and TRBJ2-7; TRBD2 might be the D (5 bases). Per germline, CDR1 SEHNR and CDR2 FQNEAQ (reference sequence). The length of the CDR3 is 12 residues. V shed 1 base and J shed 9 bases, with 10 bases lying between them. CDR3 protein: CASSLGLAGQYF. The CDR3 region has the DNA TGTGCCAGCAGCTTAGGCCTAGCTGGGCAGTACTTC.

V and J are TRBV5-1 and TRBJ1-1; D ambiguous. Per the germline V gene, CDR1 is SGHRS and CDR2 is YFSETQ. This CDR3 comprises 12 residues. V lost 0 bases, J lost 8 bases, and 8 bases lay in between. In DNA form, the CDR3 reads TGCGCCAGCAGCTTGGGGGTAGGAGAAGCTTTCTTT. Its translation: CASSLGVGEAFF.

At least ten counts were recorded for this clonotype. DNA of the CDR3: TGTGCCAGCAGTTTAAATGCAGGGGGGGTCTACGAGCAGTACGTC. Translation: CASSLNAGGVYEQYV. The chain recombines TRBV12-3 or TRBV12-4 with TRBJ2-7; either TRBD1 or TRBD2 may fit D (7 bases each). V dropped 2 bases and J dropped 3 bases, with 14 bases sitting between them. The CDR3 sequence is 15 residues long.

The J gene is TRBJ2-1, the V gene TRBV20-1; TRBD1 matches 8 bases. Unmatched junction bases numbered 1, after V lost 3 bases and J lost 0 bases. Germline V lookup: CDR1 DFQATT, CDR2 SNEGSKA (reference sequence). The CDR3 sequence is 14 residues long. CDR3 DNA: TGCAGTGCTAGGGACAGGGACTCCTACAATGAGCAGTTCTTC. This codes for CSARDRDSYNEQFF.

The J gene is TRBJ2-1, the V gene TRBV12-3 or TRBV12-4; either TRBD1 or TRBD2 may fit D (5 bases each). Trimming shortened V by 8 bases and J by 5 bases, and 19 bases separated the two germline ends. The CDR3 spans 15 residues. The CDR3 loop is CASSLRDGLDNEQFF. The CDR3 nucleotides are TGTGCCAGCTCCCTCCGGGACGGTCTGGACAATGAGCAGTTCTTC.

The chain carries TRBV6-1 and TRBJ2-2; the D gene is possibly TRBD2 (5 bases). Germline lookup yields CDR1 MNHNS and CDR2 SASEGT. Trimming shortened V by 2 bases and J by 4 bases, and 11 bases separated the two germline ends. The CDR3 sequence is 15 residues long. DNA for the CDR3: TGTGCCAGCAGTGAAAGGAGAGGGTCCACCGGGGAGCTGTTTTTT. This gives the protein CASSERRGSTGELFF.

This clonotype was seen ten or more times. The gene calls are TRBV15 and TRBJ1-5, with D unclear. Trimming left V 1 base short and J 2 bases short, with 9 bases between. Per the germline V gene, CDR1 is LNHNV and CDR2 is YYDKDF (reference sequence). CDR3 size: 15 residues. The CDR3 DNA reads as TGTGCCACCAGCAGAGGAGGGTTCGGCAATCAGCCCCAGCATTTT. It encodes CATSRGGFGNQPQHF. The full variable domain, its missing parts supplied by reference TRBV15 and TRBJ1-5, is DAMVIQNPRYQVTQFGKPVTLSCSQTLNHNVMYWYQQKSSQAPKLLFHYYDKDFNNEADTPDNFQSRRPNTSFCFLDIRSPGLGDTAMYLCATSRGGFGNQPQHFGDGTRLSIL.

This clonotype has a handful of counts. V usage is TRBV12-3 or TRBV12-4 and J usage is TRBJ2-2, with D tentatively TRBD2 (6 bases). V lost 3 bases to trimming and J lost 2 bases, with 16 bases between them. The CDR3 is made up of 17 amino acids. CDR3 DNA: TGTGCCAGCAGTTTCCCGCCGGGGCGGGGTAACACCGGGGAGCTGTTTTTT. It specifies CASSFPPGRGNTGELFF.

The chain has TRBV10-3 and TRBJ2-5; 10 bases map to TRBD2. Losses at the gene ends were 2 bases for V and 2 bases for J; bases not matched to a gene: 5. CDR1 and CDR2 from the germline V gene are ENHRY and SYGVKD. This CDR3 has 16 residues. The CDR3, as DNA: TGTGCCATCAGTGAGGCGACTAGCGGGCTACAAGAGACCCAGTACTTC. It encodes CAISEATSGLQETQYF.

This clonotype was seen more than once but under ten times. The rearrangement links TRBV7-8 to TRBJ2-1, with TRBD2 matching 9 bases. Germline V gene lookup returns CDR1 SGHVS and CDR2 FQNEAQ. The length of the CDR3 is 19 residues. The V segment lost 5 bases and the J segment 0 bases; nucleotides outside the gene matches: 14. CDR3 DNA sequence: TGTGCCAGCAGCCCCTTAGTCCTAGCGGGATTACACTCCTACAATGAGCAGTTCTTC. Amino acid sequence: CASSPLVLAGLHSYNEQFF.

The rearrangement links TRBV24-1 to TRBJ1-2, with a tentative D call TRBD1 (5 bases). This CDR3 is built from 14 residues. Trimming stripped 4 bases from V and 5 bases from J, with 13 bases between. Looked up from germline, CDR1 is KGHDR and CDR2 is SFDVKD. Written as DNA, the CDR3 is TGTGCCACCAGTGAATCGACAGTGCGGTATGGCTACACCTTC. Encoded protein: CATSESTVRYGYTF.

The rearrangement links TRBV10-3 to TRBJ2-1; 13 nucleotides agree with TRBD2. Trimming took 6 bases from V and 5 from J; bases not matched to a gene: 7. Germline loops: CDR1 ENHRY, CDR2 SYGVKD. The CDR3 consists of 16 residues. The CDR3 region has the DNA TGTGCCATCAGCCCGACTAGCGGGAGGACCAACAATGAGCAGTTCTTC. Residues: CAISPTSGRTNNEQFF.

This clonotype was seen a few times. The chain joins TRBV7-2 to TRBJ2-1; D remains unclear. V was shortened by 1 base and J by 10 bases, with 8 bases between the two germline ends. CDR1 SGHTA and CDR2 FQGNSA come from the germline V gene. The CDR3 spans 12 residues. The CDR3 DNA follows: TGTGCCAGCAGCTTAGACGGGTGGGAGCAGTTCTTC. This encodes CASSLDGWEQFF.

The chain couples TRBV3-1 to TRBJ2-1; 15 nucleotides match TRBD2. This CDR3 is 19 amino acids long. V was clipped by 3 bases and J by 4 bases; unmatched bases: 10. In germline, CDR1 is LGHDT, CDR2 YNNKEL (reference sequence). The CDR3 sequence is CASSHSGLAGGPRYNEQFF. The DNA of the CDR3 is TGTGCCAGCAGCCATTCAGGACTAGCGGGAGGGCCGCGGTACAATGAGCAGTTCTTC.

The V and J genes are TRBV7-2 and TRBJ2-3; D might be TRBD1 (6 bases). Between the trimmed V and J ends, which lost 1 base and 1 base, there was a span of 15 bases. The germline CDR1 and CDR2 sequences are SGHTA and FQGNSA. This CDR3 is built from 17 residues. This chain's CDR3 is CASSLVGTIIGTDTQYF. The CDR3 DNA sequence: TGTGCCAGCAGCTTAGTGGGGACAATAATTGGCACAGATACGCAGTATTTT.

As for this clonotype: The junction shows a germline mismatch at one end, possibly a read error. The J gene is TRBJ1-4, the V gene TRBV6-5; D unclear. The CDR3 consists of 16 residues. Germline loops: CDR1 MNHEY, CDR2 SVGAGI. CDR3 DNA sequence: TGTGCCAGCGGTTACTCAGCAGTACCGCAACTAGAAAAACTGTTTTTT. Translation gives CASGYSAVPQLEKLFF.

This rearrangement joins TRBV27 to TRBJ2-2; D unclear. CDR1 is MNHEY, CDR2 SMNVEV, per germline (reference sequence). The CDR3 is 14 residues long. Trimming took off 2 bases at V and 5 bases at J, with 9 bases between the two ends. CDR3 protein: CASSLRPYTGELFF. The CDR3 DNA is TGTGCCAGCAGTTTAAGGCCTTATACCGGGGAGCTGTTTTTT.

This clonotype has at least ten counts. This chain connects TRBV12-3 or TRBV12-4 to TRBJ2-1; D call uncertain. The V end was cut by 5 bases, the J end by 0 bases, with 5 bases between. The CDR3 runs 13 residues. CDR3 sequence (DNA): TGTGCCAGCAGTGGGGACTCCTACAATGAGCAGTTCTTC. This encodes CASSGDSYNEQFF.